What follows describes a single TCR beta chain. The target antigen is unknown. Data came from immunoSEQ multiplex PCR; TCRdb stores just in-frame clones and leaves some out. The sample has about 53,000 clones, more than 90% seen once; the top ten hold around 3.5%. This sample is drawn from a study of chemoradiotherapy in HPV16-positive cancers. Turning to the study itself: Candidate HPV-specific clones and shared TCR motifs came from two HPV16-positive patients. Study conclusions and caveats: In HPV16-positive patients, HPV-responsive T-cell expansion tracked better recurrence-free survival. Candidate HPV-specific clones and E7-related TCR motifs grew in tumor during treatment.

Repertoires were sampled repeatedly during chemoradiotherapy. V gave up 1 base and J gave up 0 bases, with 16 bases separating them. In germline, CDR1 is LGHNA, CDR2 YSLEER. There are 17 residues in the CDR3. This sequence joins TRBV4-3 and TRBJ2-7; D perhaps matches TRBD2 (6 bases). Source: blood, taken from a patient who underwent chemoradiotherapy. This sequence originates from a human donor with HPV-associated anogenital cancer. The CDR3 bases are TGCGCCAGCAGCCAAGGACTAGTGGGGTGGAGCTCCTACGAGCAGTACTTC. Protein product: CASSQGLVGWSSYEQYF.